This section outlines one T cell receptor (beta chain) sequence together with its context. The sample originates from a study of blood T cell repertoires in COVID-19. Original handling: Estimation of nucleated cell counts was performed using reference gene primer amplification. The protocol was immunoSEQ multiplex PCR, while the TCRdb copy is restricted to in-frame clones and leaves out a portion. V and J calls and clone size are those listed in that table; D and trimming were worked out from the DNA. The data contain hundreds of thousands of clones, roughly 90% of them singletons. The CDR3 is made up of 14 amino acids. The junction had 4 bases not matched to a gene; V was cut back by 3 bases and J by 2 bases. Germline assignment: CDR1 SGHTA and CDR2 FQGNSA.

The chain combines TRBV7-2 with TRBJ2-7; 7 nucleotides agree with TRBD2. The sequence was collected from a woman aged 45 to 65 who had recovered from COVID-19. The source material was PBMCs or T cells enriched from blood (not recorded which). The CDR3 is CASSLGGYTYEQYF. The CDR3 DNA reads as TGTGCCAGCAGCTTGGGGGGGTATACCTACGAGCAGTACTTC.